The clone carrying this TCR beta chain was found a few times. What it binds is not known. With no exceptions, donors were healthy Caucasians. The entry originates in a study of identical twins. A universal primer site was added by template switching, and unique molecular identifiers were carried by the cDNA. TCRdb re-called the 5' RACE reads with MiXCR, one entry per CDR3 protein. The sample records roughly 700,000 distinct CDR3 sequences, less than 10% being singletons. Germline CDR1 is SGHRS and CDR2 is YFSETQ. V lost 6 bases to trimming and J lost 0 bases; unmatched junction nucleotides: 19. The CDR3 totals 20 residues. Broader study findings: Because invariant MAIT and iNKT cells could be present, zero-insertion analyses could be partly confounded.

The sample also formed part of further work on yellow fever vaccine responses in identical twins.

The chain employs TRBV5-1 and TRBJ2-3; 10 nucleotides agree with TRBD2. The sequence was obtained from a woman aged 18-29 years in good health. What was sequenced was PBMCs. The CDR3 protein is CASTIRPAGGTLGSTDTQYF. Here the CDR3 DNA reads TGCGCCAGCACCATACGGCCAGCGGGGGGGACCCTAGGGAGCACAGATACGCAGTATTTT.